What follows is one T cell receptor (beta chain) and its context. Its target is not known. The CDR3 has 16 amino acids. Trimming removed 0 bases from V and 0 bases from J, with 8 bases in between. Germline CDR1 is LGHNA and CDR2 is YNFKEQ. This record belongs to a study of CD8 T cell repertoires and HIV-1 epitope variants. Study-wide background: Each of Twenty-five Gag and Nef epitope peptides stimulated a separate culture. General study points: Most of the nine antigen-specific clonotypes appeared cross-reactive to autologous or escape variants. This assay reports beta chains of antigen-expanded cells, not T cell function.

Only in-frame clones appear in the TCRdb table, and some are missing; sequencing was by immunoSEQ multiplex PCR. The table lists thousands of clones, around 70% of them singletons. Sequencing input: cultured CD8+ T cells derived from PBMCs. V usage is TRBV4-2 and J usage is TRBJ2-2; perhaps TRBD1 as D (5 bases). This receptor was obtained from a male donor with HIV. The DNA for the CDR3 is TGTGCCAGCAGCCAAGATGGCAGGGCGAACACCGGGGAGCTGTTTTTT. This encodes CASSQDGRANTGELFF.